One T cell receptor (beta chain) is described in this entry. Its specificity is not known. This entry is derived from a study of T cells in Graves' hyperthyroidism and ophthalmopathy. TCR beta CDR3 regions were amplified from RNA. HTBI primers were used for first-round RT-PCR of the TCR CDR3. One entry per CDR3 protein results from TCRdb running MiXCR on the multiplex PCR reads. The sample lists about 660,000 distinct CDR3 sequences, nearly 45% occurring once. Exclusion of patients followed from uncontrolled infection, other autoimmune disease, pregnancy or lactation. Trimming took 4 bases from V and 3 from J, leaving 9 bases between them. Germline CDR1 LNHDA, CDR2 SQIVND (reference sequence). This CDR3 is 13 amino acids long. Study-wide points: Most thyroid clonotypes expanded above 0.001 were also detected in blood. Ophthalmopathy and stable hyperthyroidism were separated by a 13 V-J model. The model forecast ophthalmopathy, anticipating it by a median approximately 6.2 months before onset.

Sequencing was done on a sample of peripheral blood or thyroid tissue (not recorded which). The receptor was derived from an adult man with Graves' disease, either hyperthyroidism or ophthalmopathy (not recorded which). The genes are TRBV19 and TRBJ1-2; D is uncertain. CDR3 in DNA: TGTGCCAGTAGTACACCGGTCGACTATGGCTACACCTTC. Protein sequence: CASSTPVDYGYTF.